A selection of T cell receptor beta chains follows, all from one sample in a study of shared clonotypes between healthy human individuals. Data came from immunoSEQ multiplex PCR; TCRdb stores just in-frame clones and leaves some out. The repertoire has some 1,100,000 clones, 70% to 80% of them found once; the top ten carry 0.4% to 0.55%. Material for sequencing was memory CD4+ T cells from PBMCs. Receptors were obtained from a man between 18 and 29 years old in good health. Some clones in this sample may be carry-over from other donors' samples. CDR3s include the opening cysteine and the closing phenylalanine or tryptophan. Fields, in order: clone size, J gene, D gene, V gene, CDR3 protein, CDR3 DNA. The D gene is left open where the match is weak. Size is omitted from some rows. Given values are once, few, many or a class for expanded clones.

NA | TRBJ2-3 | NA | TRBV9 | CASSDPGDTQYF | TGTGCCAGCAGCGACCCTGGTGATACGCAGTATTTT
few | TRBJ1-2 | TRBD1 | TRBV25-1 | CASQARTGDGYTF | TGTGCCAGTCAAGCCCGGACAGGGGACGGCTACACCTTC
NA | TRBJ1-1 | NA | TRBV29-1 | CSAAREPMNTEAFF | TGCAGCGCTGCCAGGGAGCCGATGAACACTGAAGCTTTCTTT
NA | TRBJ1-2 | NA | TRBV5-1 | CASSPDGGWGGYTF | TGCGCCAGCAGCCCAGATGGGGGCTGGGGTGGCTACACCTTC
once | TRBJ2-7 | NA | TRBV28 | CASTINIGAYEQYF | TGTGCCAGCACCATTAACATAGGGGCCTACGAGCAGTACTTC
NA | TRBJ1-5 | NA | TRBV6-6 | CASSSRTDWNQPQHF | TGTGCCAGCAGTAGTAGAACAGACTGGAATCAGCCCCAGCATTTT
NA | TRBJ2-5 | NA | TRBV7-8 | CASSSARGGYQETQYF | TGTGCCAGCAGCTCGGCAAGAGGGGGGTACCAAGAGACCCAGTACTTC
once | TRBJ1-2 | NA | TRBV18 | CASSPRTGGYTF | TGTGCCAGCTCACCGAGGACCGGGGGCTACACCTTC
once | TRBJ2-3 | TRBD2 | TRBV11-2 | CASSLSWGGDTQYF | TGTGCCAGCAGCTTGTCTTGGGGGGGAGATACGCAGTATTTT
once | TRBJ1-2 | NA | TRBV9 | CASSSGHDYGYTF | TGTGCCAGCAGCTCCGGACATGACTATGGCTACACCTTC
NA | TRBJ1-3 | TRBD1 | TRBV5-1 | CASSPTGTDSGNTIYF | TGCGCCAGCAGCCCCACGGGGACAGACTCTGGAAACACCATATATTTT
NA | TRBJ2-1 | NA | TRBV4-1 | CASSQGSSSYNEQFF | TGCGCCAGCAGCCAAGGGTCCAGCTCCTACAATGAGCAGTTCTTC
many | TRBJ2-1 | NA | TRBV9 | CASSVTGSYNEQFF | TGTGCCAGCAGCGTAACAGGCTCCTACAATGAGCAGTTCTTC
many | TRBJ2-3 | TRBD2 | TRBV4-2 | CASSQSGTSGADTQYF | TGTGCCAGCAGCCAATCCGGGACTAGCGGGGCAGATACGCAGTATTTT
NA | TRBJ2-7 | NA | TRBV28 | CASSRGDSFYEQYF | TGTGCCAGCAGTAGGGGAGACAGCTTCTACGAGCAGTACTTC
NA | TRBJ1-5 | NA | TRBV5-1 | CASSLEGVGNQPQHF | TGCGCCAGCAGCTTGGAAGGGGTGGGAAATCAGCCCCAGCATTTT
NA | TRBJ1-2 | NA | TRBV5-1 | CASSLGLRANYGYTF | TGCGCCAGCAGCTTGGGGTTGAGGGCTAACTATGGCTACACCTTC
NA | TRBJ1-1 | TRBD1 | TRBV5-1 | CASSKPGGPNTEAFF | TGCGCCAGCAGCAAACCAGGGGGCCCGAACACTGAAGCTTTCTTT
NA | TRBJ1-1 | NA | TRBV6-5 | CASSYGGNRDTEAFF | TGTGCCAGCAGTTATGGGGGGAATAGGGACACTGAAGCTTTCTTT
NA | TRBJ2-7 | NA | TRBV30 | CAWIGGRGGEQYF | TGTGCCTGGATTGGTGGGAGAGGAGGCGAGCAGTACTTC
once | TRBJ2-2 | TRBD1 | TRBV7-2 | CASSLGGMNTGELFF | TGTGCCAGCAGCCTAGGGGGCATGAACACCGGGGAGCTGTTTTTT
NA | TRBJ2-7 | NA | TRBV2 | CASTVVEAGEQYF | TGTGCCAGCACTGTGGTCGAGGCGGGCGAGCAGTACTTC